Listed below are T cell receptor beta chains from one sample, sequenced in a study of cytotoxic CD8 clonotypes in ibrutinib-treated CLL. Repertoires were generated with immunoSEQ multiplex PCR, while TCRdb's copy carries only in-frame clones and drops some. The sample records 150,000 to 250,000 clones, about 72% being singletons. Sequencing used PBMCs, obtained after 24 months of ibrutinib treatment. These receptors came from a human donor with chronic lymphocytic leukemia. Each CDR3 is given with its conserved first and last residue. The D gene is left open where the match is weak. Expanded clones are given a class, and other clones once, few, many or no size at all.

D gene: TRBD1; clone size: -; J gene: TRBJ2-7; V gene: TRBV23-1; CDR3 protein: CASSQRDRASYEQYF; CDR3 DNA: TGCGCCAGCAGTCAAAGGGACAGGGCCTCCTACGAGCAGTACTTC
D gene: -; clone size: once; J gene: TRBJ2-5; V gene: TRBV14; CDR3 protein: CASSQGLRETLQETQYF; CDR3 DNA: TGTGCCAGCAGCCAAGGCCTCAGGGAAACCTTACAAGAGACCCAGTACTTC
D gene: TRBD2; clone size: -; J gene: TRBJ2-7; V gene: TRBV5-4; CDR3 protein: CASSLVLAGGSYEQYF; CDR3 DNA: TGTGCCAGCAGCTTGGTATTAGCGGGAGGGAGTTACGAGCAGTACTTC
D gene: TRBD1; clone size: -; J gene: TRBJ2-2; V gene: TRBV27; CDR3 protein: CASRPPNRGEWSGELFF; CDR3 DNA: TGTGCCAGCAGACCACCGAACAGGGGAGAGTGGTCCGGGGAGCTGTTTTTT
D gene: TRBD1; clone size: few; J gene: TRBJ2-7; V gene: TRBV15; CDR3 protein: CATSSWTGGFYEQYF; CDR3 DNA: TGTGCCACCAGCAGTTGGACAGGGGGCTTCTACGAGCAGTACTTC
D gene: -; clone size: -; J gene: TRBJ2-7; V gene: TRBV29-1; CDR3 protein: CSVEDRSYEQYF; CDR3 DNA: TGCAGCGTTGAAGACAGATCCTACGAGCAGTACTTC
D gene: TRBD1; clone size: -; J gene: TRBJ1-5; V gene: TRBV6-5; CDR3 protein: CASSLTGDSNQPQHF; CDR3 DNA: TGTGCCAGCAGTCTGACAGGGGATAGCAATCAGCCCCAGCATTTT
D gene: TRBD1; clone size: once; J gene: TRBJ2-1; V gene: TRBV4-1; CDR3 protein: CASSHYQLGQDYNEQFF; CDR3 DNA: TGCGCCAGCAGCCATTACCAACTGGGACAGGACTACAATGAGCAGTTCTTC
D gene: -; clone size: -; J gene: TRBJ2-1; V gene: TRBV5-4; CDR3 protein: CASSLTVGSEQFF; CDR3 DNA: TGTGCCAGCAGCCTCACTGTGGGTAGTGAGCAGTTCTTC
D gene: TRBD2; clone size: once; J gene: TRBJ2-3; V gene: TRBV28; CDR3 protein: CASSFGLAGGLTDTQYF; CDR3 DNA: TGTGCCAGCAGTTTTGGACTAGCGGGAGGTTTAACAGATACGCAGTATTTT
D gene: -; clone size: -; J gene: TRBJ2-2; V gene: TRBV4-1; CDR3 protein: CASSLKIPPDTGELFF; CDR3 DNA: TGCGCCAGCAGCCTTAAGATCCCGCCGGACACCGGGGAGCTGTTTTTT
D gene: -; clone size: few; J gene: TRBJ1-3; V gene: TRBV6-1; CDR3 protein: CASHIGFGNTIYF; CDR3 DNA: TGTGCCTCTCACATCGGCTTTGGAAACACCATATATTTT
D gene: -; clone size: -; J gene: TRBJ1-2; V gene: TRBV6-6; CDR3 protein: CASSYNIQRGYTF; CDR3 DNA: TGTGCCAGCAGTTACAATATCCAGAGGGGCTACACCTTC
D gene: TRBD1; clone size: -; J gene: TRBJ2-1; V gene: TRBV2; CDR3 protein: CASTKLPGQPSYNEQFF; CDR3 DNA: TGTGCCAGCACCAAGTTACCGGGACAGCCCTCCTACAATGAGCAGTTCTTC
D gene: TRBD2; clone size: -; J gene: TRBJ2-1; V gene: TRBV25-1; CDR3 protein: CASSELKTSGSSEQFF; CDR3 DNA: TGTGCCAGCAGTGAATTGAAGACTAGCGGGAGTTCTGAGCAGTTCTTC
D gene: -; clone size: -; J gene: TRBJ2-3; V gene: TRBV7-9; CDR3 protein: CASSQAASRLASTDTQYF; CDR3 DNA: TGTGCCAGCAGCCAAGCAGCTTCAAGGCTTGCTAGCACAGATACGCAGTATTTT
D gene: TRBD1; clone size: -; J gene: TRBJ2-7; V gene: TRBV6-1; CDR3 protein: CASSEVGQGSTYEQYF; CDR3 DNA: TGTGCCAGCAGTGAAGTAGGACAGGGTAGCACCTACGAGCAGTACTTC
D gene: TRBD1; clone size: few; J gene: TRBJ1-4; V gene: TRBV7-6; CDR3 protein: CASSLTGINEKLFF; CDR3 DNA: TGTGCCAGCAGCTTGACAGGGATTAATGAAAAACTGTTTTTT
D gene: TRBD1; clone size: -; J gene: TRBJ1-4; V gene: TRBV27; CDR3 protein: CASSSRTGGFEKLFF; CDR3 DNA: TGTGCCAGCAGTTCGAGGACAGGGGGCTTTGAAAAACTGTTTTTT
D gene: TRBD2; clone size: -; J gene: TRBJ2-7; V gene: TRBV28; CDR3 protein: CASSLGVLAGGYEQYF; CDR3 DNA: TGTGCCAGCAGTTTGGGGGTACTAGCGGGAGGCTACGAGCAGTACTTC
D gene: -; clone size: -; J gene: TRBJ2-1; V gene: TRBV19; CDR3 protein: CASGWQEQFF; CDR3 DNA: TGTGCCAGCGGGTGGCAAGAGCAGTTCTTC
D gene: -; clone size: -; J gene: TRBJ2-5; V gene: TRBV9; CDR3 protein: CASSVGQEGTQYF; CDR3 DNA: TGTGCCAGCAGCGTAGGGCAGGAAGGGACCCAGTACTTC
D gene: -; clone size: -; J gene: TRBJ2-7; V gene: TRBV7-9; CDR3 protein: CASSTPLGALDEQYF; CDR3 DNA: TGTGCCAGCAGCACACCCTTAGGAGCGCTCGACGAGCAGTACTTC
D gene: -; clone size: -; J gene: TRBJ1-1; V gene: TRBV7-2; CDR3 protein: CASKPSTGTEAFF; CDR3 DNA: TGTGCCAGCAAACCCTCTACTGGCACTGAAGCTTTCTTT
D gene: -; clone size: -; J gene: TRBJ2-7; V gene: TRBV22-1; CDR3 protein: CPGSPPGGIEQYF; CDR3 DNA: TGTCCTGGGAGCCCCCCAGGGGGTATCGAGCAGTACTTC
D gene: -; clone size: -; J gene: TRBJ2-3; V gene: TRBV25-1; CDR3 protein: CASSELGGGRDTQYF; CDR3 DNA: TGTGCCAGCAGTGAATTAGGGGGGGGCAGAGATACGCAGTATTTT
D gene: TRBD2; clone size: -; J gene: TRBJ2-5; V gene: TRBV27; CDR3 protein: CASSRGLAGVETQYF; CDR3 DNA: TGTGCCAGCAGTCGGGGACTAGCGGGAGTTGAGACCCAGTACTTC
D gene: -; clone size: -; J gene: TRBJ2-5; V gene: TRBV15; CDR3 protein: CATKRRGGETQYF; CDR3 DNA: TGTGCCACCAAACGAAGGGGCGGAGAGACCCAGTACTTC